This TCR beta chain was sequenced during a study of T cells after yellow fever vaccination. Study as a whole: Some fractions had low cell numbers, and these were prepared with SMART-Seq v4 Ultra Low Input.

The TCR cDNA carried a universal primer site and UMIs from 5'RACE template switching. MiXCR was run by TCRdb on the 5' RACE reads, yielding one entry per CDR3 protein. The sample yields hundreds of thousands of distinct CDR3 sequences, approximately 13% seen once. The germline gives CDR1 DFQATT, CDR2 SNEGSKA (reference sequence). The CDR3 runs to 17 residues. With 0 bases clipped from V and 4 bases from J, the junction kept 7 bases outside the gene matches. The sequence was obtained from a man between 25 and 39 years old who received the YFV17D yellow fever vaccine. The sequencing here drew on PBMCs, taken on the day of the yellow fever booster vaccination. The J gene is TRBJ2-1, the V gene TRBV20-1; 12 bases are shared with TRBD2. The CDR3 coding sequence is TGCAGTGCTAGAGATCCTAGCGGGAGGGCCACGTACAATGAGCAGTTCTTC. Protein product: CSARDPSGRATYNEQFF.